This is a list of T cell receptor beta chains from one sample in a study of blood T cell repertoires in COVID-19. Repertoires were generated with immunoSEQ multiplex PCR, while TCRdb's copy carries only in-frame clones and drops some. Among about 88,000 clones listed, roughly 84% were seen once. The sequenced material came from peripheral blood. The receptors shown here come from a woman aged 70-85 years with acute or convalescent COVID-19. CDR3s include the opening cysteine and the closing phenylalanine or tryptophan. A D gene is named only where the DNA matches it firmly. A clone size is listed for some rows: how often the clone was seen (once, few, many), or a class if it is expanded.

j_call: TRBJ2-5; v_call: TRBV28; d_call: TRBD1; clone_size: NA; cdr3_aa: CASSFTGAGETQYF; cdr3_nt: TGTGCCAGCAGTTTCACAGGGGCAGGGGAGACCCAGTACTTC
j_call: TRBJ1-6; v_call: TRBV27; d_call: TRBD1; clone_size: NA; cdr3_aa: CASSLSQGINSPLHF; cdr3_nt: TGTGCCAGCAGTTTATCACAGGGGATTAATTCACCCCTCCACTTT
j_call: TRBJ2-5; v_call: TRBV2; d_call: TRBD2; clone_size: NA; cdr3_aa: CASTSIAGVGETQYF; cdr3_nt: TGTGCCAGCACTTCCATAGCGGGAGTGGGAGAGACCCAGTACTTC
j_call: TRBJ1-2; v_call: TRBV5-6; d_call: NA; clone_size: NA; cdr3_aa: CASRHPGAAGVYGYTF; cdr3_nt: TGTGCCAGCAGACATCCAGGGGCGGCCGGGGTATATGGCTACACCTTC
j_call: TRBJ1-3; v_call: TRBV4-1; d_call: TRBD1; clone_size: NA; cdr3_aa: CASSQAWTGVGNTIYF; cdr3_nt: TGCGCCAGCAGCCAGGCTTGGACAGGGGTCGGAAACACCATATATTTT
j_call: TRBJ2-4; v_call: TRBV4-2; d_call: NA; clone_size: NA; cdr3_aa: CASSPSGPAKNIQYF; cdr3_nt: TGTGCCAGCAGCCCCTCAGGGCCAGCCAAAAACATTCAGTACTTC
j_call: TRBJ1-2; v_call: TRBV5-4; d_call: NA; clone_size: NA; cdr3_aa: CASSLGPEGYTF; cdr3_nt: TGTGCCAGCAGCTTGGGCCCTGAGGGCTACACCTTC
j_call: TRBJ2-5; v_call: TRBV3-1/TRBV3-2; d_call: NA; clone_size: NA; cdr3_aa: CASRLSGGRETQYF; cdr3_nt: TGTGCCAGCAGACTCTCTGGAGGTCGGGAGACCCAGTACTTC
j_call: TRBJ2-1; v_call: TRBV19; d_call: TRBD2; clone_size: NA; cdr3_aa: CASSIRSSGARDEQFF; cdr3_nt: TGTGCCAGTAGTATCAGGTCTAGCGGGGCAAGGGATGAGCAGTTCTTC
j_call: TRBJ1-2; v_call: TRBV5-1; d_call: NA; clone_size: NA; cdr3_aa: CASSPDSLAYGYTF; cdr3_nt: TGCGCCAGCAGCCCGGACAGCCTCGCCTATGGCTACACCTTC
j_call: TRBJ1-1; v_call: TRBV7-6; d_call: TRBD1; clone_size: few; cdr3_aa: CASSLAVQGAGTEAFF; cdr3_nt: TGTGCCAGCAGCTTAGCGGTACAGGGGGCCGGCACTGAAGCTTTCTTT
j_call: TRBJ2-1; v_call: TRBV18; d_call: TRBD2; clone_size: NA; cdr3_aa: CASSPTTSGSSYNEQFF; cdr3_nt: TGTGCCAGCTCACCCACCACGAGCGGGAGCTCCTACAATGAGCAGTTCTTC
j_call: TRBJ2-1; v_call: TRBV10-1; d_call: NA; clone_size: NA; cdr3_aa: CASSEWTDGEQFF; cdr3_nt: TGCGCCAGCAGTGAGTGGACAGACGGTGAGCAGTTCTTC
j_call: TRBJ2-2; v_call: TRBV28; d_call: NA; clone_size: NA; cdr3_aa: CASSRRVLNTGELFF; cdr3_nt: TGTGCCAGCAGTCGCAGGGTCCTGAACACCGGGGAGCTGTTTTTT
j_call: TRBJ1-1; v_call: TRBV7-9; d_call: NA; clone_size: few; cdr3_aa: CASSSLSTTEAFF; cdr3_nt: TGTGCCAGCAGCTCATTAAGTACAACTGAAGCTTTCTTT
j_call: TRBJ1-4; v_call: TRBV5-8; d_call: NA; clone_size: NA; cdr3_aa: CASSSNRVVEKLFF; cdr3_nt: TGTGCCAGCAGCTCAAACAGGGTTGTTGAAAAACTGTTTTTT
j_call: TRBJ2-2; v_call: TRBV3-1/TRBV3-2; d_call: TRBD1; clone_size: NA; cdr3_aa: CASGSTGYSTGELFF; cdr3_nt: TGTGCCAGCGGCTCGACAGGGTATAGTACCGGGGAGCTGTTTTTT
j_call: TRBJ1-4; v_call: TRBV28; d_call: NA; clone_size: NA; cdr3_aa: CASYEGGEKLFF; cdr3_nt: TGTGCCAGCTACGAGGGAGGTGAAAAACTGTTTTTT
j_call: TRBJ2-2; v_call: TRBV11-2; d_call: NA; clone_size: NA; cdr3_aa: CASSLLLTTGELFF; cdr3_nt: TGTGCCAGCAGCTTACTACTCACTACCGGGGAGCTGTTTTTT
j_call: TRBJ1-2; v_call: TRBV7-2; d_call: NA; clone_size: NA; cdr3_aa: CASSLGGLEGYTF; cdr3_nt: TGTGCCAGCAGCTTGGGGGGGCTGGAGGGCTACACCTTC
j_call: TRBJ1-4; v_call: TRBV2; d_call: NA; clone_size: NA; cdr3_aa: CASSEGAGAATNEKLFF; cdr3_nt: TGTGCCAGCAGTGAGGGGGCAGGCGCTGCAACTAATGAAAAACTGTTTTTT
j_call: TRBJ2-1; v_call: TRBV24-1; d_call: NA; clone_size: NA; cdr3_aa: CATSDFGGEYNEQFF; cdr3_nt: TGTGCCACCAGTGATTTCGGAGGGGAATACAATGAGCAGTTCTTC
j_call: TRBJ2-1; v_call: TRBV7-2; d_call: NA; clone_size: NA; cdr3_aa: CASSPRTYNEQFF; cdr3_nt: TGTGCCAGCAGCCCTAGGACCTACAATGAGCAGTTCTTC
j_call: TRBJ2-3; v_call: TRBV3-1/TRBV3-2; d_call: TRBD2; clone_size: NA; cdr3_aa: CASSPQPTSGGRGDTQYF; cdr3_nt: TGTGCCAGCAGCCCCCAACCGACTAGCGGGGGGCGGGGAGATACGCAGTATTTT
j_call: TRBJ1-1; v_call: TRBV5-8; d_call: NA; clone_size: NA; cdr3_aa: CASSYSQVPNTEAFF; cdr3_nt: TGTGCCAGCAGCTATTCCCAGGTCCCGAACACTGAAGCTTTCTTT
j_call: TRBJ1-6; v_call: TRBV20-1; d_call: TRBD1; clone_size: NA; cdr3_aa: CSASYRGLISPLHF; cdr3_nt: TGCAGTGCAAGTTACAGGGGTTTAATCTCACCCCTCCACTTT
j_call: TRBJ2-3; v_call: TRBV28; d_call: TRBD1; clone_size: NA; cdr3_aa: CASSLVGTGGADTQYF; cdr3_nt: TGTGCCAGCAGTTTAGTTGGGACAGGGGGCGCAGATACGCAGTATTTT
j_call: TRBJ1-6; v_call: TRBV14; d_call: TRBD1; clone_size: NA; cdr3_aa: CASSQYPGTVSPLHF; cdr3_nt: TGTGCCAGCAGCCAGTACCCGGGGACAGTGTCACCCCTCCACTTT
j_call: TRBJ2-1; v_call: TRBV11-3; d_call: TRBD1; clone_size: NA; cdr3_aa: CASSGGQGAPADEQFF; cdr3_nt: TGTGCCAGCAGCGGGGGACAGGGGGCCCCGGCAGATGAGCAGTTCTTC
j_call: TRBJ1-1; v_call: TRBV29-1; d_call: TRBD1; clone_size: NA; cdr3_aa: CSARGQGNTEAFF; cdr3_nt: TGCAGCGCTCGCGGACAGGGAAACACTGAAGCTTTCTTT
j_call: TRBJ1-5; v_call: TRBV6-5; d_call: NA; clone_size: few; cdr3_aa: CASRHTPLGQPQHF; cdr3_nt: TGTGCCAGCAGGCATACCCCGCTAGGCCAGCCCCAGCATTTT
j_call: TRBJ2-5; v_call: TRBV7-2; d_call: TRBD2; clone_size: NA; cdr3_aa: CASSWEGFQETQYF; cdr3_nt: TGTGCCAGCAGCTGGGAGGGATTCCAAGAGACCCAGTACTTC
j_call: TRBJ2-2; v_call: TRBV18; d_call: NA; clone_size: NA; cdr3_aa: CASSPRSARGNTGELFF; cdr3_nt: TGTGCCAGCTCACCACGCTCAGCCAGGGGCAACACCGGGGAGCTGTTTTTT
j_call: TRBJ2-3; v_call: TRBV10-1; d_call: TRBD2; clone_size: few; cdr3_aa: CASSAGGTQYF; cdr3_nt: TGCGCCAGCAGTGCGGGGGGTACGCAGTATTTT
j_call: TRBJ1-2; v_call: TRBV3-1/TRBV3-2; d_call: NA; clone_size: NA; cdr3_aa: CASSQAGGSFGYTF; cdr3_nt: TGTGCCAGCAGCCAAGCCGGGGGGAGTTTTGGCTACACCTTC
j_call: TRBJ1-1; v_call: TRBV7-9; d_call: TRBD1; clone_size: NA; cdr3_aa: CASSSTGGLGTEAFF; cdr3_nt: TGTGCCAGCAGCTCGACAGGGGGTTTGGGAACTGAAGCTTTCTTT
j_call: TRBJ2-3; v_call: TRBV4-1; d_call: NA; clone_size: few; cdr3_aa: CASSQVPRDTQYF; cdr3_nt: TGCGCCAGCAGCCAAGTCCCTAGAGATACGCAGTATTTT
j_call: TRBJ1-6; v_call: TRBV7-9; d_call: NA; clone_size: NA; cdr3_aa: CASSFGGSGSPLHF; cdr3_nt: TGTGCCAGCAGCTTTGGGGGGTCGGGTTCACCCCTCCACTTT
j_call: TRBJ1-6; v_call: TRBV6-1; d_call: TRBD1; clone_size: few; cdr3_aa: CASSVDRGDLFNSPLHF; cdr3_nt: TGTGCCAGCAGTGTCGACAGGGGGGACCTTTTCAATTCACCCCTCCACTTT
j_call: TRBJ2-3; v_call: TRBV6-1; d_call: TRBD2; clone_size: once; cdr3_aa: CASSEAVGGTDTQYF; cdr3_nt: TGTGCCAGCAGTGAAGCGGTCGGGGGGACAGATACGCAGTATTTT
j_call: TRBJ2-6; v_call: TRBV19; d_call: TRBD2; clone_size: NA; cdr3_aa: CASSRGLAGFSGANVLTF; cdr3_nt: TGTGCCAGTAGTCGCGGACTAGCGGGTTTCTCTGGGGCCAACGTCCTGACTTTC
j_call: TRBJ1-4; v_call: TRBV6-6; d_call: NA; clone_size: NA; cdr3_aa: CASSYERAGRNEKLFF; cdr3_nt: TGTGCCAGCAGTTACGAACGGGCAGGGCGTAATGAAAAACTGTTTTTT
j_call: TRBJ2-1; v_call: TRBV29-1; d_call: NA; clone_size: NA; cdr3_aa: CSVQGYNEQFF; cdr3_nt: TGCAGCGTCCAGGGTTACAATGAGCAGTTCTTC
j_call: TRBJ1-5; v_call: TRBV6-1; d_call: TRBD1; clone_size: few; cdr3_aa: CASSGRDRANQPQHF; cdr3_nt: TGTGCCAGCAGTGGCCGGGACAGAGCGAATCAGCCCCAGCATTTT
j_call: TRBJ1-2; v_call: TRBV3-1/TRBV3-2; d_call: NA; clone_size: NA; cdr3_aa: CASSQERLGEAYTF; cdr3_nt: TGTGCCAGCAGCCAAGAGAGATTAGGGGAGGCCTACACCTTC
j_call: TRBJ2-1; v_call: TRBV6-6; d_call: TRBD1; clone_size: NA; cdr3_aa: CASSDGTGLNNEQFF; cdr3_nt: TGTGCCAGCAGCGACGGGACAGGACTAAACAATGAGCAGTTCTTC
j_call: TRBJ1-5; v_call: TRBV2; d_call: TRBD1; clone_size: NA; cdr3_aa: CASRGTGIQPQHF; cdr3_nt: TGTGCCAGCAGAGGGACAGGGATTCAGCCCCAGCATTTT
j_call: TRBJ1-1; v_call: TRBV2; d_call: NA; clone_size: NA; cdr3_aa: CAIRRGASNTEAFF; cdr3_nt: TGTGCCATCCGGCGGGGAGCCTCGAACACTGAAGCTTTCTTT
j_call: TRBJ2-6; v_call: TRBV19; d_call: NA; clone_size: NA; cdr3_aa: CASSTRTAGANVLTF; cdr3_nt: TGTGCCAGTAGTACAAGGACAGCTGGGGCCAACGTCCTGACTTTC
j_call: TRBJ2-1; v_call: TRBV9; d_call: TRBD2; clone_size: once; cdr3_aa: CASRWRVGGRNTIEQFF; cdr3_nt: TGTGCCAGCAGGTGGCGCGTGGGCGGGAGAAACACTATTGAGCAGTTCTTC
j_call: TRBJ2-1; v_call: TRBV6-5; d_call: NA; clone_size: NA; cdr3_aa: CASSPTSHEQFF; cdr3_nt: TGTGCCAGCAGTCCCACATCCCATGAGCAGTTCTTC
j_call: TRBJ1-6; v_call: TRBV3-1/TRBV3-2; d_call: NA; clone_size: NA; cdr3_aa: CASSQGAGQGRSSPLHF; cdr3_nt: TGTGCCAGCAGCCAAGGAGCAGGGCAGGGCAGGAGTTCACCCCTCCACTTT
j_call: TRBJ1-5; v_call: TRBV4-1; d_call: TRBD1; clone_size: once; cdr3_aa: CASSRESGTGSTNQPQHF; cdr3_nt: TGCGCCAGCAGCCGAGAATCCGGGACAGGGTCCACCAATCAGCCCCAGCATTTT
j_call: TRBJ2-4; v_call: TRBV19; d_call: NA; clone_size: once; cdr3_aa: CASSIGPGVAKNIQYF; cdr3_nt: TGTGCCAGTAGTATCGGTCCGGGGGTAGCCAAAAACATTCAGTACTTC